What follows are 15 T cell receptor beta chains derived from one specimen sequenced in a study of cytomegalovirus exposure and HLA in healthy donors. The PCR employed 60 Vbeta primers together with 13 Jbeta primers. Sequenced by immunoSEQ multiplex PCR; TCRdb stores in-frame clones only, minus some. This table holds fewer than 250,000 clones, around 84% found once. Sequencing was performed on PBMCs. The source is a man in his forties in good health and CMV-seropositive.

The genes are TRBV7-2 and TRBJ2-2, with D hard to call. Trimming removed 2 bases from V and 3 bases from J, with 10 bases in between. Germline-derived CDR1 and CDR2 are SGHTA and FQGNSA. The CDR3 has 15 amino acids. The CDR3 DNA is TGTGCCAGCAGCTTAAAATTCACTGACACCGGGGAGCTGTTTTTT. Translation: CASSLKFTDTGELFF. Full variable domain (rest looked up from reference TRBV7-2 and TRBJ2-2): GAGVSQSPSNKVTEKGKDVELRCDPISGHTALYWYRQSLGQGLEFLIYFQGNSAPDKSGLPSDRFSAERTGGSVSTLTIQRTQQEDSAVYLCASSLKFTDTGELFFGEGSRLTVL.

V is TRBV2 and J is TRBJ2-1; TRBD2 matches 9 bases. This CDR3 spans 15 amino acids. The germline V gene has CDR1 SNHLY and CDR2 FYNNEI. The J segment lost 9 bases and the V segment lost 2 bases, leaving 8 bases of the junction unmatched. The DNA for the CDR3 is TGTGCCAGCAGTGAAAGCCCTGCGGGGGGGATTGAGCAGTTCTTC. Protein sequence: CASSESPAGGIEQFF.

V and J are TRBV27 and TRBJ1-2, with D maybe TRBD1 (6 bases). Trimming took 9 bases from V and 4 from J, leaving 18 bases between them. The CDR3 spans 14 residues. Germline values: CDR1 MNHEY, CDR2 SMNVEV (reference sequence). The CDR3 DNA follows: TGTGCCAGTGCCCCCCCGGGGACACGCTATGGCTACACCTTC. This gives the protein CASAPPGTRYGYTF.

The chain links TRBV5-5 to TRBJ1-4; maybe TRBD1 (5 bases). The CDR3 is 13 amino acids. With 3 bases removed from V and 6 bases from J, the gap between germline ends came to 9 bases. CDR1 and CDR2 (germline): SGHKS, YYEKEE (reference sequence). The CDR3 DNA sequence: TGTGCCAGCAGCTGGGGCGGGGATGAAAAACTGTTTTTT. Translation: CASSWGGDEKLFF.

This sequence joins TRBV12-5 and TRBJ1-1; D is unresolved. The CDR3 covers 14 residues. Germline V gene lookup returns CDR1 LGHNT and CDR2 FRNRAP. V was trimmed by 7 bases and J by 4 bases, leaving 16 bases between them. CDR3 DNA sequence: TGTGCTAGTGCCCCCAACGGAGGTCTCACTGAAGCTTTCTTT. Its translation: CASAPNGGLTEAFF. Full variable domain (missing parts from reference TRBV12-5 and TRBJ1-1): DARVTQTPRHKVTEMGQEVTMRCQPILGHNTVFWYRQTMMQGLELLAYFRNRAPLDDSGMPKDRFSAEMPDATLATLKIQPSEPRDSAVYFCASAPNGGLTEAFFGQGTRLTVV.

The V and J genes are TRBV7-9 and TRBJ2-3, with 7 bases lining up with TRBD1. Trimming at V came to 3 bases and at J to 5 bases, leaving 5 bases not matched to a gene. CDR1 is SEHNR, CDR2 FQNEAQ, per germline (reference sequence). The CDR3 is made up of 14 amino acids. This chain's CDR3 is CASSFRQGKDTQYF. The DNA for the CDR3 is TGTGCCAGCAGCTTCCGACAGGGCAAAGATACGCAGTATTTT.

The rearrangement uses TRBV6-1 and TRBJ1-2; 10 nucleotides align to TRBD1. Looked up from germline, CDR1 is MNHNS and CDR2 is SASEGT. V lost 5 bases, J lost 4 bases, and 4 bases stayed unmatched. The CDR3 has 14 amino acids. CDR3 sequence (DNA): TGTGCCAGCAGTCCCAGACAGGGGGCCTATGGCTACACCTTC. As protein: CASSPRQGAYGYTF.

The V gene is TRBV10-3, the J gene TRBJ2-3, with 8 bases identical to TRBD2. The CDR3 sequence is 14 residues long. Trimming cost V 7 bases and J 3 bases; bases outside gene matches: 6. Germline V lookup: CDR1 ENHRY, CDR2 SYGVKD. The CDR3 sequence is CAITSGRVTDTQYF. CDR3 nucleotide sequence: TGTGCCATCACAAGCGGGAGAGTTACAGATACGCAGTATTTT.

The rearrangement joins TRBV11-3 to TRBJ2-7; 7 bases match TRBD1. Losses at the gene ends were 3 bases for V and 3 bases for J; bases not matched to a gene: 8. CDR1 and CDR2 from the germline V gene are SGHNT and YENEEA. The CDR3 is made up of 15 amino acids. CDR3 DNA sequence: TGTGCCAGCAGCTTTGATGGACAGGACCACTACGAGCAGTACTTC. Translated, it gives CASSFDGQDHYEQYF.

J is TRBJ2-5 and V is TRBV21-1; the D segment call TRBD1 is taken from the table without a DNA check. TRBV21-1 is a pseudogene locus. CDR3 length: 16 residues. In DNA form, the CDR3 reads TGTGCCAGCAGCGAAGACAGGGAAGCAGTCCAAGAGACCCAGTACTTC. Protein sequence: CASSEDREAVQETQYF.

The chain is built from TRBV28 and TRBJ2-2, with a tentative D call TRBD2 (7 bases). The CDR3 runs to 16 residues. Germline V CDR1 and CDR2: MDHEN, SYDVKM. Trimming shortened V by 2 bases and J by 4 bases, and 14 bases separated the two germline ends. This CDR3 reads CASSLGGASGTGELFF. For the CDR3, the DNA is TGTGCCAGCAGTTTAGGGGGGGCCTCAGGCACCGGGGAGCTGTTTTTT.

The CDR3 protein is CASTQGPGQGAITRSSYEQYF. The CDR3 nucleotides are TGTGCCAGCACCCAGGGTCCCGGACAGGGGGCCATCACAAGGAGCTCCTACGAGCAGTACTTC. The chain joins TRBV28 to TRBJ2-7, with 11 bases identical to TRBD1. Losses at the gene ends were 7 bases for V and 0 bases for J; bases not matched to a gene: 23. The length of the CDR3 is 21 residues. Germline V gene lookup returns CDR1 MDHEN and CDR2 SYDVKM.

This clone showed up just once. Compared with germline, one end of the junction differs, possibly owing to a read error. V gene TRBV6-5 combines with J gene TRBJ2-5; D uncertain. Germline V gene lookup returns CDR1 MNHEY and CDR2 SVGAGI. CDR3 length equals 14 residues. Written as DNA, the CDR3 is TGCGCCAGCAGTTTGGGCAGAGAATTTTTAAAGCAGTACTTC. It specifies CASSLGREFLKQYF.

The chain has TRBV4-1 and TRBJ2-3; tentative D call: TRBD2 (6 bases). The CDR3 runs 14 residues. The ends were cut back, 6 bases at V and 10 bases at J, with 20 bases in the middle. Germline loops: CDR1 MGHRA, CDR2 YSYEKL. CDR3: CASSPGAWRVAQYF. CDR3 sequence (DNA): TGCGCCAGCAGTCCCGGGGCCTGGAGGGTGGCGCAGTATTTT.

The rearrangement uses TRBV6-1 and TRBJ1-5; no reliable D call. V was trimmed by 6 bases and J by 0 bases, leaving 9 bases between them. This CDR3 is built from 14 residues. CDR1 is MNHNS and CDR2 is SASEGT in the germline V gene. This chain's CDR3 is CASSPGDSNQPQHF. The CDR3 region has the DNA TGTGCCAGCAGCCCGGGAGATAGCAATCAGCCCCAGCATTTT.